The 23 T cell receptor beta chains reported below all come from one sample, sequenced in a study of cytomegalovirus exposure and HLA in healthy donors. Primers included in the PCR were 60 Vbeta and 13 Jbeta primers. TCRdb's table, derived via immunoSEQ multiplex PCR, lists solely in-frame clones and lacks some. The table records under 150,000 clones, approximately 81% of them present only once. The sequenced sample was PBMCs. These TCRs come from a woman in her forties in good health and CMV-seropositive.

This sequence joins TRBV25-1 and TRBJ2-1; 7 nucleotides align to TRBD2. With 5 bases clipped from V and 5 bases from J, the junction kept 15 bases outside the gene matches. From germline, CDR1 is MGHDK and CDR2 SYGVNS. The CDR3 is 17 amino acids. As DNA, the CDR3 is TGTGCCAGCAGTCGTACCACATGGGCTAGCGGAAACAATGAGCAGTTCTTC. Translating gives CASSRTTWASGNNEQFF.

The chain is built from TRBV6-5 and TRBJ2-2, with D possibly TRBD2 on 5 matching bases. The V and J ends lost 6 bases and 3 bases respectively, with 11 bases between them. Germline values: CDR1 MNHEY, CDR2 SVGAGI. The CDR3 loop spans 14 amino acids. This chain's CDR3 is CASRNLLDTGELFF. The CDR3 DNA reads TGTGCCAGCAGAAACTTACTAGACACCGGGGAGCTGTTTTTT.

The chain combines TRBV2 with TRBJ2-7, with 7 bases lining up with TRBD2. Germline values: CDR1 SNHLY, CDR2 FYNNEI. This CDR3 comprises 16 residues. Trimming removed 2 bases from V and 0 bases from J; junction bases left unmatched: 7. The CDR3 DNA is TGTGCCAGCAGTGAACCTGGGGGGGGGAGCTCCTACGAGCAGTACTTC. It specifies CASSEPGGGSSYEQYF.

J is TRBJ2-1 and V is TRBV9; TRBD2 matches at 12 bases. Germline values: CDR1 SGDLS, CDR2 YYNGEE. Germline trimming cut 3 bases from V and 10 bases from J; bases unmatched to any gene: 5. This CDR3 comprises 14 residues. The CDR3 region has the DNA TGTGCCAGCAGCGCCCGACTAGCGGGAGAGGAGCAGTTCTTC. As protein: CASSARLAGEEQFF.

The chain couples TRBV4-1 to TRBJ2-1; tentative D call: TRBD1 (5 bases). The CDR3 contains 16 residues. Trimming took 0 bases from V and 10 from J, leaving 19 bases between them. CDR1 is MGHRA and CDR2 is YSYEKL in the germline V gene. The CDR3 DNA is TGCGCCAGCAGCCAAGACACAGGACCACCTTATGGGGAGCAGTTCTTC. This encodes CASSQDTGPPYGEQFF.

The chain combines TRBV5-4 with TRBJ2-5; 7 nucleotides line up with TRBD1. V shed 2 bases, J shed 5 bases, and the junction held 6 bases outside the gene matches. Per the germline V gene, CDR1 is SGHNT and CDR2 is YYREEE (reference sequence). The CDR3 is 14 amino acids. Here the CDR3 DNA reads TGTGCCAGCAGCTTCCCGGGACAGATGGAGACCCAGTACTTC. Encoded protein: CASSFPGQMETQYF.

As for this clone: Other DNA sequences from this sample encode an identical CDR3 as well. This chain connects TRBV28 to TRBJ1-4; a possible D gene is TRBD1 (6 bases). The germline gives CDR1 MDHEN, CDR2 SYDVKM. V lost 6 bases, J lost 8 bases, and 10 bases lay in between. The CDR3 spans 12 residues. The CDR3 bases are TGTGCCAGCAGACAGGGCTGGGAAAAACTGTTTTTT. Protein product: CASRQGWEKLFF.

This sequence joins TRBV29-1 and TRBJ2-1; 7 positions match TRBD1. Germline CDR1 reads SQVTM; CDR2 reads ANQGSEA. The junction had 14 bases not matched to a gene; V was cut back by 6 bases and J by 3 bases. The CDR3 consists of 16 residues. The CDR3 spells CSVGIVATGDYNEQFF. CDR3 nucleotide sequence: TGCAGCGTGGGGATCGTGGCCACAGGGGACTACAATGAGCAGTTCTTC.

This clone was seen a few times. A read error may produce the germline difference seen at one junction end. The CDR3 loop reads CASSLGGKHF. DNA of the CDR3: TGTGCCAGCAGCCTCGGGGGGAAACATTTT. This chain links TRBV7-9 with TRBJ1-3; tentative D call: TRBD1 (5 bases). Germline lookup yields CDR1 SEHNR and CDR2 FQNEAQ (reference sequence). The CDR3 is 10 residues long.

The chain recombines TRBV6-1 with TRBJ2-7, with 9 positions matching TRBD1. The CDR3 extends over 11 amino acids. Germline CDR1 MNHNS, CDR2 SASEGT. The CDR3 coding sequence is TGTGCCAGCAGTGAACTCGGGACAGGGCTTGTC. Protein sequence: CASSELGTGLV.

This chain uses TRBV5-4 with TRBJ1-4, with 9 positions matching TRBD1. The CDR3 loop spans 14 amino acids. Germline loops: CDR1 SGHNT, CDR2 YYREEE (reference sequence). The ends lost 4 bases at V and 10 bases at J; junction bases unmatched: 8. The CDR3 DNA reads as TGTGCCAGCAGCCCTGGACAGGGGCGGGGAAAACTGTTTTTT. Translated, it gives CASSPGQGRGKLFF.

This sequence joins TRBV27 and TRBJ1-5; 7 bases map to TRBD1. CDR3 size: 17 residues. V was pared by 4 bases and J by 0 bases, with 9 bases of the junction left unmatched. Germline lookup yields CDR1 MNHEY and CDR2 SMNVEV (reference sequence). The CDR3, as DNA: TGTGCCAGCAGTTCAGGGGGGACTAGGGTTAGCAATCAGCCCCAGCATTTT. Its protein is CASSSGGTRVSNQPQHF.

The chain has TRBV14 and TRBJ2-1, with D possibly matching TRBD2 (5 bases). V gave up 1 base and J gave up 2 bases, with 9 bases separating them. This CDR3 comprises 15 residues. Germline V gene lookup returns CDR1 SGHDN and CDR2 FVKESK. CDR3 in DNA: TGTGCCAGCAGCCAAGGGGAGTACCCCTACAATGAGCAGTTCTTC. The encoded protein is CASSQGEYPYNEQFF.

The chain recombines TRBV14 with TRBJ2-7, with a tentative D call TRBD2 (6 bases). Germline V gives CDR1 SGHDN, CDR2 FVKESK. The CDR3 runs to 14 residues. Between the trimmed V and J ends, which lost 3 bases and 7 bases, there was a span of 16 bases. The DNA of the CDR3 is TGTGCCAGCAGCCAGGGAGTTAACCGGGGGGAGCAGTACTTC. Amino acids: CASSQGVNRGEQYF. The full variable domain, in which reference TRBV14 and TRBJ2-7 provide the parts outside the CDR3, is EAGVTQFPSHSVIEKGQTVTLRCDPISGHDNLYWYRRVMGKEIKFLLHFVKESKQDESGMPNNRFLAERTGGTYSTLKVQPAELEDSGVYFCASSQGVNRGEQYFGPGTRLTVT.

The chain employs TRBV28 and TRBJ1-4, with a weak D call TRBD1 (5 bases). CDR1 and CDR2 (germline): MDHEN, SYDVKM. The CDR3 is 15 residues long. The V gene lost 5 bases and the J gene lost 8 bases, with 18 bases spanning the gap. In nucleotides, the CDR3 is TGTGCCAGCAGTCCGCTCAGGGTAGTAGAAGAAAAACTGTTTTTT. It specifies CASSPLRVVEEKLFF.

CDR3 loop: CASSALPTAQAYEQYF. The CDR3 coding sequence is TGTGCCAGCAGCGCCCTCCCGACAGCTCAAGCCTACGAGCAGTACTTC. The chain uses TRBV7-2 and TRBJ2-7; the D gene is possibly TRBD1 (5 bases). The V gene lost 5 bases and the J gene lost 2 bases, with 19 bases spanning the gap. The CDR3 totals 16 residues. CDR1 and CDR2 from the germline V gene are SGHTA and FQGNSA.

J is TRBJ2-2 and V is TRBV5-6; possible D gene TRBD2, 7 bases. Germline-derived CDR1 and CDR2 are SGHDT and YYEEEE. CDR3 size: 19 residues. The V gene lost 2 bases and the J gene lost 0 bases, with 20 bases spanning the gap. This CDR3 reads CASSFGTRWRGPNTGELFF. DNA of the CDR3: TGTGCCAGCAGCTTCGGCACTAGATGGCGGGGGCCGAACACCGGGGAGCTGTTTTTT.

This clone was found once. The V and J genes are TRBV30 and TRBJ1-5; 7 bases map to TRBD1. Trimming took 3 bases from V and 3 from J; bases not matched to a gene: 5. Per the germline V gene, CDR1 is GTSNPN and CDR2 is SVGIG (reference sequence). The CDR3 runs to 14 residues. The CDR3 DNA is TGTGCCTGGAGGAAGACAGGGTCCAATCAGCCCCAGCATTTT. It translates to CAWRKTGSNQPQHF.

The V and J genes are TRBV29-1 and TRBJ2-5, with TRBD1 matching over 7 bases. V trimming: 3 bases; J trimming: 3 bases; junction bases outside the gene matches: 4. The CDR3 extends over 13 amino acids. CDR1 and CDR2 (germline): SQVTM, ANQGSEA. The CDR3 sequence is CSVDTGAEETQYF. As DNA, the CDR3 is TGCAGCGTTGACACAGGGGCGGAAGAGACCCAGTACTTC.

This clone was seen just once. The CDR3 DNA is TGTGCCAGCAGGAGAAACGGGGTTCCCTACGAGCAGTACTTC. Translation gives CASRRNGVPYEQYF. V usage is TRBV2 and J usage is TRBJ2-7, with D possibly matching TRBD2 (5 bases). CDR3 length: 14 residues. V gave up 6 bases and J gave up 2 bases, with 14 bases separating them. Germline V lookup: CDR1 SNHLY, CDR2 FYNNEI.

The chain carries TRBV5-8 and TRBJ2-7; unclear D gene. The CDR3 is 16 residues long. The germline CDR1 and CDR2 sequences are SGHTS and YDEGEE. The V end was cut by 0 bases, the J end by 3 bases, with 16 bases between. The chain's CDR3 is CASSLASPGVSYEQYF. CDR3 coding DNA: TGTGCCAGCAGCTTGGCCTCACCCGGAGTGAGCTACGAGCAGTACTTC.

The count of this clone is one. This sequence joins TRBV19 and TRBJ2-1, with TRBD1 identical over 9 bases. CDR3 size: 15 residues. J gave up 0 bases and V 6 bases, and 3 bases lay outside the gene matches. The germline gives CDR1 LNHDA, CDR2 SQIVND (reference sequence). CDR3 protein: CASRDRGHSYNEQFF. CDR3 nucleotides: TGTGCCAGTAGGGACAGGGGTCACTCCTACAATGAGCAGTTCTTC.

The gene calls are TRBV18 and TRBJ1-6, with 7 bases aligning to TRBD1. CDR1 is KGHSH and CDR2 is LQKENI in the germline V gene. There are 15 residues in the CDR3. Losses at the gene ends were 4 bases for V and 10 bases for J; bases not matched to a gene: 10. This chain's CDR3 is CASSQIQGSGSPLHF. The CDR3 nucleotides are TGTGCCAGCTCACAAATACAGGGGTCGGGGTCACCCCTCCACTTT.